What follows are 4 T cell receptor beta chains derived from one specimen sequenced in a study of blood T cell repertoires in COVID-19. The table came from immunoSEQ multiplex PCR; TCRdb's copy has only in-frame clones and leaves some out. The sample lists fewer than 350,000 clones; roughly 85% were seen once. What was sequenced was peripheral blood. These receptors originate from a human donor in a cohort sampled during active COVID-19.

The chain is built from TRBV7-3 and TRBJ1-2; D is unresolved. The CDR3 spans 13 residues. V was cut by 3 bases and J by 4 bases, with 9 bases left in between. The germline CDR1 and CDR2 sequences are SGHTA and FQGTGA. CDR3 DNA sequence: TGTGCCAGCAGCTTCGGCAGAGGCTATGGCTACACCTTC. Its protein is CASSFGRGYGYTF.

Written as DNA, the CDR3 is TGTGCCACCGGACAGGGTGGAGGGAGGAACACTGAAGCTTTCTTT. Its protein is CATGQGGGRNTEAFF. The gene calls are TRBV25-1 and TRBJ1-1; 8 bases fit TRBD1. V trimming: 10 bases; J trimming: 1 base; junction bases outside the gene matches: 11. Germline lookup yields CDR1 MGHDK and CDR2 SYGVNS. This CDR3 region has 15 residues.

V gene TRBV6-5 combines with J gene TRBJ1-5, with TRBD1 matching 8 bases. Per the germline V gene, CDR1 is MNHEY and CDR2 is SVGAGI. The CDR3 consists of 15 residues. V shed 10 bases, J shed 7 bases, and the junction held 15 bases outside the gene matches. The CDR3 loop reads CATLLGQGAEQPQHF. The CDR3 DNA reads TGTGCCACCTTATTGGGCCAGGGGGCAGAGCAGCCCCAGCATTTT.

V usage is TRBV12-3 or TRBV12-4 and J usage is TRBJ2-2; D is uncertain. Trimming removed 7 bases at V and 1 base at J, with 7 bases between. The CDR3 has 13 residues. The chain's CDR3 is CASTPRNTGELFF. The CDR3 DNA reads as TGTGCCAGCACCCCGAGGAACACCGGGGAGCTGTTTTTT.